What follows is one TCR beta chain and its context. The sample belongs to a study of shared clonotypes between healthy human individuals. Study overall: Donors had three CD4 naive, three CD4 memory, two CD8 naive and one CD8 memory plate apiece.

Those who donated, Caucasian adults without exception, all lived in Nashville, Tennessee. In the CD4+ fraction, cells were divided into CD45RA+ naive and CD45RA-negative memory subsets. This CDR3 is 16 amino acids long. V shed 5 bases and J 9 bases; nucleotides not matched to a gene: 10. Germline loops: CDR1 SEHNR, CDR2 FQNEAQ (reference sequence). Using immunoSEQ multiplex PCR, the repertoire was profiled, and TCRdb retains in-frame clones only, with some absent. The sample includes approximately 2.3 million clones, approximately 95% seen only once; the top ten take 0.39%. Specimen: naive CD4+ T cells from PBMCs. Subset: CD45RA+ positively selected. The gene calls are TRBV7-9 and TRBJ2-1, with TRBD2 matching over 13 bases. This TCR derives from a man between 18 and 35 years old in good health. Some clones in this sample may be carry-over from other donors' samples. CDR3 in amino acids: CASSKVGLAGVGEQFF. In DNA, the CDR3 is TGTGCCAGCAGCAAAGTTGGACTAGCGGGAGTCGGTGAGCAGTTCTTC.